The sequence of this T cell receptor beta chain was determined in a study of CD8+ T cells in alopecia areata. A remark on this clone: The antigen is not known.

The study, taken as a whole, reports: In scalp samples, resident alphabeta T cells of normal skin are also sequenced. Clonality in lesional scalp, especially alopecia totalis/universalis, exceeded that of normal scalp. Whereas mice showed it more clearly, TCR sharing across patients was murkier, possibly because of HLA.

Germline V gene data show CDR1 as SQVTM and CDR2 as ANQGSEA. The V end was cut by 5 bases, the J end by 1 base, with 7 bases between. The CDR3 contains 12 residues. TCR sequencing used cDNA made by reverse transcription of extracted RNA. The method was immunoSEQ multiplex PCR; TCRdb's version includes in-frame clones alone and lacks a portion of them. The sample includes 150,000 or so clones, roughly 60% of them seen just once. The sample comprised CD4+ T cells sorted from blood. The source of this sequence is a human donor in good health. This sequence joins TRBV29-1 and TRBJ2-3; no clear D. In DNA form, the CDR3 reads TGCAGCGTTCTCGCCCGCACAGATACGCAGTATTTT. Its protein product is CSVLARTDTQYF.